In its sample, the clone carrying this TCR beta chain was seen many times. Antigen specificity is unknown. Used for diagnoses were clinical symptoms, serum thyroxine and TRAb, thyroid ultrasound and orbital computed tomography. The trim removed 4 bases at V and 6 bases at J, leaving 5 bases unmatched. The CDR3 loop spans 13 amino acids. The TCR beta CDR3 regions underwent amplification using RNA transcripts as the source. A first-round RT-PCR of the TCR CDR3 used the HTBI primer set. Using its own MiXCR run on the multiplex PCR reads, TCRdb lists one record per CDR3 protein. The profile shows hundreds of thousands of distinct CDR3 sequences, over 12% of them singletons. The sample comes from a study of T cells in Graves' hyperthyroidism and ophthalmopathy. Broader study findings: Among clonotypes expanded in thyroid above 0.001, most were also found in blood. Ophthalmopathy was distinguished from stable hyperthyroidism by 13 V-J signatures.

The clonotype comes from a man between 18 and 35 years old with Graves' ophthalmopathy. Source material: blood. The rearrangement uses TRBV12-3 or TRBV12-4 and TRBJ2-7; 8 nucleotides align to TRBD1. In DNA form, the CDR3 reads TGTGCCAGCAGTTCGGACAGGGCGGGCGAGCAGTACTTC. Translating gives CASSSDRAGEQYF.